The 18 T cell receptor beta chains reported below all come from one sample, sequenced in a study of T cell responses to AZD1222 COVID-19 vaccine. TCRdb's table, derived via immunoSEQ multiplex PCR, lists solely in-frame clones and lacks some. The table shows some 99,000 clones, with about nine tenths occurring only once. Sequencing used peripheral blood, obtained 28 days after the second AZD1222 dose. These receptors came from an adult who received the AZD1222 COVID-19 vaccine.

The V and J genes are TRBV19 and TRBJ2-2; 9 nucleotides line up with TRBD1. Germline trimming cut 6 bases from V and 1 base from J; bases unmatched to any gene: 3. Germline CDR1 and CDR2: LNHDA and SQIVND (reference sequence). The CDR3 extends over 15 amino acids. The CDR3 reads CASSLGQGNTGELFF. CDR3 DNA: TGTGCCAGTAGCCTGGGACAGGGGAACACCGGGGAGCTGTTTTTT. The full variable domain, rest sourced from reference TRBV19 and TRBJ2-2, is DGGITQSPKYLFRKEGQNVTLSCEQNLNHDAMYWYRQDPGQGLRLIYYSQIVNDFQKGDIAEGYSVSREKKESFPLTVTSAQKNPTAFYLCASSLGQGNTGELFFGEGSRLTVL.

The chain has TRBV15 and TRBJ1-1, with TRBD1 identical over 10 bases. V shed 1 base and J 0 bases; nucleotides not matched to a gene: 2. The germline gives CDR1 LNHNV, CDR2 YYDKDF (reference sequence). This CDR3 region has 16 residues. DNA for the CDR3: TGTGCCACCAGCAGAGGGGGACAGGGGATGAACACTGAAGCTTTCTTT. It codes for CATSRGGQGMNTEAFF.

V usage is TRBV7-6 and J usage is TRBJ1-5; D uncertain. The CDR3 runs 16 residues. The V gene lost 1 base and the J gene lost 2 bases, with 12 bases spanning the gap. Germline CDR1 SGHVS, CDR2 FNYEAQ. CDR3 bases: TGTGCCAGCAGCTTAGGGGATCCGAATCGCAATCAGCCCCAGCATTTT. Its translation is CASSLGDPNRNQPQHF.

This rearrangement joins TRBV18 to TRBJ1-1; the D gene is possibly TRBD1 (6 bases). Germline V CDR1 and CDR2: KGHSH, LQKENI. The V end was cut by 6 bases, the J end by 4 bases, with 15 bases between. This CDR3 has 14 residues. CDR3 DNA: TGTGCCAGCTCCTTGCAGGGGCGCCGCACTGAAGCTTTCTTT. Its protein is CASSLQGRRTEAFF.

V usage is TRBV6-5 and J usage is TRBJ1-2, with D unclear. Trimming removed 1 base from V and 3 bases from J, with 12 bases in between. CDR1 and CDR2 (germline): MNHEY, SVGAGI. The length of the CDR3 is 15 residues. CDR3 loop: CASSYWTDRDYGYTF. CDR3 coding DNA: TGTGCCAGCAGTTACTGGACGGACCGGGACTATGGCTACACCTTC.

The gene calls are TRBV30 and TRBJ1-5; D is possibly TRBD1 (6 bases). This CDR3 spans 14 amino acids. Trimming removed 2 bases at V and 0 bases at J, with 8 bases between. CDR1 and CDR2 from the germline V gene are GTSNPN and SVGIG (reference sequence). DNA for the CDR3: TGTGCCTGGAGTAGGGACAATAGCAATCAGCCCCAGCATTTT. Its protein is CAWSRDNSNQPQHF.

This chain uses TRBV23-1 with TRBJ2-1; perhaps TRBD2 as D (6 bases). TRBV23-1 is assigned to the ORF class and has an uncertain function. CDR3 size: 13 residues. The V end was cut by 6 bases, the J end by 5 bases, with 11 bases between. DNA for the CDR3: TGCGCCAGCAGGCCTCGGACTAACAATGAGCAGTTCTTC. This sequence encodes CASRPRTNNEQFF.

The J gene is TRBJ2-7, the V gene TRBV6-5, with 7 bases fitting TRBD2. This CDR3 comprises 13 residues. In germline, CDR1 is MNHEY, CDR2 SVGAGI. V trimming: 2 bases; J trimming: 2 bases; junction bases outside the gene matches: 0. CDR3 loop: CASSYSGTYEQYF. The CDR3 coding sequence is TGTGCCAGCAGTTACAGCGGGACCTACGAGCAGTACTTC.

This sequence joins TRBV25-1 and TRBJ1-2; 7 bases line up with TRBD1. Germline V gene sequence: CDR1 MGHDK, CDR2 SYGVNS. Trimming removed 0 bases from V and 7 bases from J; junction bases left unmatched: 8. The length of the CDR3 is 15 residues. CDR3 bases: TGTGCCAGCAGTGAATATCATGAGGGGGCAGGTGGCTACACCTTC. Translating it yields CASSEYHEGAGGYTF.

The CDR3 region is CASSLRADTQYF. The CDR3 bases are TGTGCCAGCAGCTTAAGGGCAGATACGCAGTATTTT. The chain has TRBV5-6 and TRBJ2-3; D not resolved. CDR3 length: 12 residues. With 2 bases removed from V and 4 bases from J, the gap between germline ends came to 5 bases. From germline, CDR1 is SGHDT and CDR2 YYEEEE.

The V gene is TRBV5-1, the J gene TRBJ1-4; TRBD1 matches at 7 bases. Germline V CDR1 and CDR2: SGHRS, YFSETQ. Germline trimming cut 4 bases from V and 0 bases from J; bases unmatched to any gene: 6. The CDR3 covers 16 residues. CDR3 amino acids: CASSRGQTSTNEKLFF. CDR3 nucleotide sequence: TGCGCCAGCAGCCGGGGACAGACCTCAACTAATGAAAAACTGTTTTTT.

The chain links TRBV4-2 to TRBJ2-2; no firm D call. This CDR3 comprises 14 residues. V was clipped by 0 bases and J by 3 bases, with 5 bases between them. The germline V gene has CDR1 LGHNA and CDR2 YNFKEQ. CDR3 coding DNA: TGTGCCAGCAGCCAAGAGCCATACACCGGGGAGCTGTTTTTT. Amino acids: CASSQEPYTGELFF.

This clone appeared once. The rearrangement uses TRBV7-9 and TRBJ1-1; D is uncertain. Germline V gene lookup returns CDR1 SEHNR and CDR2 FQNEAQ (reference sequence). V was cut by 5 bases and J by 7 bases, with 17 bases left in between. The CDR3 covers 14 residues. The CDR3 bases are TGTGCCAGCAGCGAACGGGCCGGTGTGAATGAAGCTTTCTTT. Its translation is CASSERAGVNEAFF.

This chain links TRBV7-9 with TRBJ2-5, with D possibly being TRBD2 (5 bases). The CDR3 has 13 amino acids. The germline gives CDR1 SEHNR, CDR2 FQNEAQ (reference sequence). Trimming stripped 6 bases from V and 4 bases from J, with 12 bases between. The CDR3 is CASRLRGRETQYF. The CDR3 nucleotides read TGTGCCAGCAGGCTCCGGGGAAGAGAGACCCAGTACTTC.

The CDR3 coding sequence is TGTGCCAGCTCACCAACTCCCGGGACAGGGGGAAACACCATATATTTT. Its translation: CASSPTPGTGGNTIYF. The chain recombines TRBV18 with TRBJ1-3; 9 nucleotides agree with TRBD1. The V and J ends lost 2 bases and 4 bases, in that order; junction bases with no gene match: 6. Germline lookup yields CDR1 KGHSH and CDR2 LQKENI. CDR3 length: 16 amino acids.

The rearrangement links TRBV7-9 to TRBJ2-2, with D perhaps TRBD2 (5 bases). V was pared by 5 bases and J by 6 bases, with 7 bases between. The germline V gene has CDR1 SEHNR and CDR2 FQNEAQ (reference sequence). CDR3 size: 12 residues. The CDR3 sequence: CASSRRAGELFF. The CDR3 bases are TGTGCCAGCAGCAGGCGGGCCGGGGAGCTGTTTTTT.

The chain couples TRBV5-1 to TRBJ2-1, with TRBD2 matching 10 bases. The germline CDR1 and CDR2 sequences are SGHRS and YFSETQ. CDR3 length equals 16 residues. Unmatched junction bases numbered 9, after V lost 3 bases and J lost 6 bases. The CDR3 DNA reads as TGCGCCAGCAGCTACAGAAGCGGGAGGGCCGGCAATGAGCAGTTCTTC. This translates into CASSYRSGRAGNEQFF. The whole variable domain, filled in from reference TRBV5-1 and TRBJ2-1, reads KAGVTQTPRYLIKTRGQQVTLSCSPISGHRSVSWYQQTPGQGLQFLFEYFSETQRNKGNFPGRFSGRQFSNSRSEMNVSTLELGDSALYLCASSYRSGRAGNEQFFGPGTRLTVL.

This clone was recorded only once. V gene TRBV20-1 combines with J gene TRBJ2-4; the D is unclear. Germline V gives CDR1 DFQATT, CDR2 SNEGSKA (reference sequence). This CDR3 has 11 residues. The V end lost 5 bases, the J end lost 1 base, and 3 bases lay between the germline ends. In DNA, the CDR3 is TGCAGTGCTCCCGCCAAAAACATTCAGTACTTC. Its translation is CSAPAKNIQYF.